This TCR beta chain derives from a study of blood T cell repertoires in COVID-19. Per the original data handling: Reference gene primer amplification yielded estimated nucleated cell counts. Clones were read by immunoSEQ multiplex PCR, and TCRdb kept only the in-frame ones, dropping some. V and J calls and clone size are those listed in that table; D and trimming were worked out from the DNA. The table lists under 400,000 clones, 90% of them singletons. The CDR3 has 13 amino acids. Trimming cost V 6 bases and J 8 bases, with 11 bases left between them. CDR1 and CDR2 (germline): MNHEY, SVGEGT. The chain employs TRBV6-2 or TRBV6-3 and TRBJ1-6, with unresolved D. This sequence was found in a man aged 18 to 29 with active or convalescent COVID-19. The specimen was peripheral blood. In DNA, the CDR3 is TGTGCCAGCAGCACCGAGGCTTATTCACCCCTCCACTTT. Amino acid sequence: CASSTEAYSPLHF.